These 21 T cell receptor beta chains share one sample of origin, sequenced in a study of T cells expressing NK-cell markers. TCRdb reanalyzed the 5' RACE reads, giving one entry per CDR3 protein sequence and no DNA. In all, the sample yields about 260,000 distinct CDR3 sequences. Source material: blood T cells: a sorted CD56 or NKG2C T cell subset, CD4+ or CD8+ T cells, or bulk PBMC T cells (not recorded which). Receptors originate from a woman aged 18 to 69 in good health.

The chain combines TRBV5-1 with TRBJ1-1; absent DNA, TCRdb's TRBD1 call cannot be checked. From germline, CDR1 is SGHRS and CDR2 YFSETQ. CDR3 length: 11 amino acids. The CDR3 protein is CASTGATEAFF.

V and J are TRBV29-1 and TRBJ2-3; TCRdb picks TRBD2, but there is no DNA to check that call. CDR1 and CDR2 from the germline V gene are SQVTM and ANQGSEA. This CDR3 has 14 amino acids. CDR3 protein: CSVETSGGINTQYF.

The chain employs TRBV12-3 or TRBV12-4 and TRBJ2-1; TCRdb returns TRBD2, unconfirmable since there is no DNA. The length of the CDR3 is 17 residues. CDR3 residues: CASSLAGTSGANNEQFF.

The V call is TRBV29-1, the J call TRBJ2-3; the D gene TCRdb calls, TRBD2, cannot be checked with no DNA. Germline CDR1 is SQVTM and CDR2 is ANQGSEA. The CDR3 contains 14 residues. CDR3 loop: CSVAGASPPDTQYF.

The chain is built from TRBV5-1 and TRBJ1-2; lacking DNA, the TRBD1 call made by TCRdb goes unchecked. Germline V gene sequence: CDR1 SGHRS, CDR2 YFSETQ. CDR3 length equals 14 residues. The CDR3 is CASSLPDRGNGYTF.

The J gene is TRBJ1-1, the V gene TRBV4-3. From germline, CDR1 is LGHNA and CDR2 YSLEER. There are 13 residues in the CDR3. This chain's CDR3 is CASSQDRNTEAFF.

This rearrangement joins TRBV20-1 to TRBJ1-2; TCRdb gives TRBD1 as the D gene, but with no DNA this cannot be confirmed. The V gene's germline CDR1 is DFQATT and CDR2 SNEGSKA (reference sequence). This CDR3 region has 14 residues. This CDR3 reads CSARDLWTGGSYTF.

The chain couples TRBV6-1 to TRBJ2-2; TCRdb designates TRBD1, a call that cannot be tested without DNA. Looked up from germline, CDR1 is MNHNS and CDR2 is SASEGT. The CDR3 runs 17 residues. CDR3 in amino acids: CASIPFRGRGFTGELFF.

The J gene is TRBJ1-4, the V gene TRBV25-1; TCRdb reports TRBD1, a call that lacks DNA to check it against. The CDR3 has 13 residues. Germline V gene lookup returns CDR1 MGHDK and CDR2 SYGVNS. The CDR3 loop is CASRGAVNEKLFF.

V is TRBV7-9 and J is TRBJ2-7; with no DNA, the TCRdb D assignment of TRBD1 cannot be verified. The germline CDR1 and CDR2 sequences are SEHNR and FQNEAQ (reference sequence). This CDR3 has 13 residues. CDR3: CASSLGGGYEQYF.

V gene TRBV6-1 combines with J gene TRBJ2-1; there is no DNA to check the TCRdb D call of TRBD2. This CDR3 is 17 amino acids long. Looked up from germline, CDR1 is MNHNS and CDR2 is SASEGT. The CDR3: CASSGRTSGGGYNEQFF.

The chain joins TRBV20-1 to TRBJ2-2; TCRdb picks TRBD2, but there is no DNA to check that call. This CDR3 is built from 15 residues. Per the germline V gene, CDR1 is DFQATT and CDR2 is SNEGSKA (reference sequence). The CDR3 here is CSARRLAGRGGELFF.

This chain's CDR3 is CSAGDLQRRMNTEAFF. The rearrangement links TRBV20-1 to TRBJ1-1. The germline V gene encodes CDR1 DFQATT and CDR2 SNEGSKA (reference sequence). This CDR3 has 16 amino acids.

V and J are TRBV5-1 and TRBJ2-1; the D call of TRBD1 rests on TCRdb alone, since no DNA is present to check it. In germline, CDR1 is SGHRS, CDR2 YFSETQ. The CDR3 loop spans 14 amino acids. CDR3 in amino acids: CASTGQKTYNEQFF.

The CDR3 protein is CASSLSRANTEAFF. This chain uses TRBV11-2 with TRBJ1-1; the TCRdb call, TRBD1, lacks DNA for checking. CDR1 and CDR2 from the germline V gene are SGHAT and FQNNGV. The length of the CDR3 is 14 residues.

Here the CDR3 reads CSVIQINTEAFF. The chain combines TRBV29-1 with TRBJ1-1. Germline loops: CDR1 SQVTM, CDR2 ANQGSEA. This CDR3 contains 12 residues.

This chain connects TRBV20-1 to TRBJ1-2; TCRdb's assignment of TRBD1 cannot be checked, as there is no DNA. Germline V lookup: CDR1 DFQATT, CDR2 SNEGSKA (reference sequence). This CDR3 has 16 residues. CDR3: CSANIAIGQENYGYTF.

The gene calls are TRBV5-1 and TRBJ1-1; TCRdb calls TRBD1, which cannot be checked without DNA. The CDR3 is made up of 14 amino acids. Germline CDR1 and CDR2: SGHRS and YFSETQ. The chain's CDR3 is CASSLPGQGAEAFF.

The J gene is TRBJ1-1, the V gene TRBV3-1. Germline lookup yields CDR1 LGHDT and CDR2 YNNKEL (reference sequence). CDR3 length equals 12 residues. The CDR3 protein is CASSQVNTEAFF.

This chain joins TRBV24-1 and TRBJ2-3; TCRdb reports TRBD2, a call that lacks DNA to check it against. Germline CDR1 is KGHDR and CDR2 is SFDVKD. The CDR3 is made up of 17 amino acids. CDR3 amino acids: CATSEGSGRIAGNTQYF.

This rearrangement joins TRBV12-3 or TRBV12-4 to TRBJ2-3; the D gene TCRdb calls, TRBD1, cannot be checked with no DNA. The CDR3 is 16 residues long. The CDR3 sequence is CASSPSGERGTDTQYF.